The next 7 T cell receptor beta chains were all read from a single sample in a study of blood T cells in healthy people across ages. A J-beta primer mix and a sample-barcoded 5' primer were used in a second PCR of about 7 to 12 cycles. TCRdb reprocessed the 5' RACE reads via MiXCR and lists one record per CDR3 protein. Counted here are about 930,000 distinct CDR3 sequences, approximately 32% occurring once; the ten biggest clones make up approximately 10%. This same sample was also taken into another study, of T cells of mothers and their children.

The sample was blood. The receptors were sampled from a middle-aged woman in good health.

This clonotype has only a few counts. The chain is built from TRBV5-1 and TRBJ2-7, with TRBD2 as a possible D gene (7 bases). In germline, CDR1 is SGHRS, CDR2 YFSETQ. The V gene lost 4 bases and the J gene lost 5 bases, with 19 bases spanning the gap. There are 15 residues in the CDR3. The CDR3 DNA follows: TGCGCCAGCAGCCGAACAGGGCGGGAGTTTGACGAGCAGTACTTC. As protein: CASSRTGREFDEQYF.

In its sample, this clonotype was seen many times. The gene calls are TRBV28 and TRBJ2-7; D ambiguous. V dropped 7 bases and J dropped 0 bases, with 16 bases sitting between them. The germline gives CDR1 MDHEN, CDR2 SYDVKM. This CDR3 region has 15 residues. CDR3 sequence (DNA): TGTGCCAGCACCACCTTCCGAGGCAACTCCTACGAGCAGTACTTC. Protein sequence: CASTTFRGNSYEQYF.

This clonotype was seen just once. A much larger clone lies a single base off, so this may be a read error. V gene TRBV29-1 combines with J gene TRBJ1-2; D is possibly TRBD1 (5 bases). The CDR3 extends over 15 amino acids. V was shortened by 2 bases and J by 5 bases, with 18 bases between the two germline ends. Germline-derived CDR1 and CDR2 are SQVTM and ANQGSEA. This CDR3 is CSVEIYRRPKYGYTF. Here the CDR3 DNA reads TGCAGCGTTGAAATTTACAGGAGGCCCAAATATGGCTACACCTTC.

In this sample, this clonotype turned up many times. CDR3 sequence reads: CASKRESSTDTQYF. The CDR3 bases are TGTGCCAGCAAGCGGGAGTCTAGCACAGATACGCAGTATTTT. The chain recombines TRBV2 with TRBJ2-3; 8 bases fit TRBD2. V lost 7 bases, J lost 0 bases, and 3 bases stayed unmatched. Germline V gene data show CDR1 as SNHLY and CDR2 as FYNNEI. CDR3 length equals 14 residues.

In this sample, this clonotype turned up many times. The chain employs TRBV6-5 and TRBJ2-5; D remains unclear. From germline, CDR1 is MNHEY and CDR2 SVGAGI. The length of the CDR3 is 12 residues. Deletions cut 2 bases from V and 7 bases from J, with 8 bases between. The CDR3 loop is CASSYGEGTQYF. The CDR3 DNA reads as TGTGCCAGCAGTTACGGAGAAGGGACCCAGTACTTC.

Note on this clonotype: A much larger clonotype is one base distant, so this may be a read error. This sequence joins TRBV20-1 and TRBJ2-5; tentative D call: TRBD2 (5 bases). This CDR3 region has 13 residues. Germline values: CDR1 DFQATT, CDR2 SNEGSKA (reference sequence). V was shortened by 3 bases and J by 11 bases, with 19 bases between the two germline ends. CDR3 coding DNA: TGCAGTGCTAGGAGGTCGAGCGGCTACGGGCAGTACTTC. Translated, it gives CSARRSSGYGQYF.

The sample holds many counts of this clonotype. The genes are TRBV11-2 and TRBJ1-4; the D gene is possibly TRBD1 (5 bases). CDR1 and CDR2 (germline): SGHAT, FQNNGV. Trimming removed 7 bases from V and 10 bases from J, with 22 bases in between. The CDR3 extends over 15 amino acids. The CDR3 is CASTDLGAGTGKLFF. In DNA form, the CDR3 reads TGTGCCAGCACCGACTTAGGGGCCGGGACGGGAAAACTGTTTTTT.